This T cell receptor (beta chain) was captured in a study of CD8+ T cells in alopecia areata (dated by TCRdb to between 2017 and 2018). In the study overall: High-throughput TCRbeta sequencing was used to examine T cell clonal expansion in alopecia areata in both the C3H/HeJ mouse model and human patients. Scalp clonality was compared among normal scalp (n=4), patchy alopecia areata scalp (n=8), and alopecia totalis/universalis scalp (n=8). The RNA source kit depended on sample type: the PAXgene miRNA kit for fixed scalp, the miRNeasy kit for PBMCs, and the RNeasy kit for mouse skin. Scalp tissue and sorted CD4+ and CD8+ peripheral blood T cells from patchy and totalis/universalis alopecia areata patients and from healthy controls were covered by human TCRbeta sequencing. TCRbeta CDR3 regions were amplified by immunoSEQ multiplex PCR with 35 Vbeta forward and 13 Jbeta reverse primers. Broader findings and caveats from the paper: Shared TCR sequences between patients were less evident than in mice, which may be partly attributable to HLA diversity in the patient population. Resident alphabeta T cells in normal human skin are also sequenced, complicating scalp TCR repertoire analysis, unlike mouse skin dominated by gammadelta T cells. Lesional scalp, especially in alopecia totalis/universalis, showed higher clonality and more expanded CD8+ clones than normal scalp, suggesting antigenic drive.

The germline V gene (reference sequence) yields MNHEY for CDR1 and SMNVEV for CDR2. From the cysteine up to the phenylalanine, the CDR3 has a length of 15 residues. Of all the DNA, just the CDR3 is kept, 45 bases in frame from base 1. Trimming costs V 0 bases and J 0 bases, and their ends lie 8 bases apart. For this clone: No antigen is known for it. Base qualities are missing; no much larger clone stands one base away.

Peripheral blood and lesional scalp punch biopsies were obtained from patients with alopecia areata. PBMCs were isolated by density centrifugation and stained for CD3, CD4 and CD8, after which CD4+ and CD8+ T cells were sorted on a FACSAria. Untreated alopecia areata patients were recruited as part of a multicenter biomarker study. For roughly 5 biomarker-study patients, blood CD8+ T cells were further sorted into NKG2D-low and NKG2D-high fractions. Library preparation was by the immunoSEQ multiplex PCR assay. To provide template for TCR sequencing, every sample had RNA extracted and reverse transcribed into cDNA. First-strand cDNA was synthesized using SuperScript III with a 2:1 mix of oligo-dT and random hexamers. Amplification bias was assessed with a synthetic immune receptor repertoire, and residual bias was removed computationally. Per the authors' processing: Raw reads were preprocessed for error removal, and CDR3 was defined according to IMGT conventions as running from the conserved cysteine to phenylalanine. To get clonality, Shannon entropy was normalized by log2 of the number of productive unique TCRs and the result was subtracted from 1. Scalp TCRbeta sequences were cross-referenced with sorted blood CD4 and CD8 repertoires so that the CD4 or CD8 identity of scalp clones could be inferred. Not all clones reach the TCRdb copy of this immuneACCESS table, which keeps in-frame sequences only. Checked studies attribute under half of the gap to unresolved V genes and leave the rest unexplained. V and J calls and clone size are copied from that table; D and trimming were computed from the DNA. Within this sample are 25,000 to 35,000 clones, with less than 65% of them counted one time only. Jointly, the top ten make up roughly 17% of the sample.

The V and J segments used are TRBV27 and TRBJ1-1; the D gene lacks a confident call. The material sequenced was NKG2D-high CD8+ T cells sorted from blood. Sample cell subset or site, as interpreted from the label and publication: sorted CD8+ NKG2D-high blood T cells. The sequence was obtained from a human donor with alopecia areata. The CDR3 region has the sequence CASSLSIQMNTEAFF. The bases read TGTGCCAGCAGTTTATCGATACAGATGAACACTGAAGCTTTCTTT.